Many counts were recorded for the clone carrying this T cell receptor (beta chain). Amplification of TCR beta CDR3 regions was performed using RNA transcripts as template. HTBI primers were the set used in a first-round RT-PCR of the TCR CDR3. TCRdb re-derived calls from the multiplex PCR reads in MiXCR, one entry per CDR3 protein. The data hold 600,000 to 750,000 distinct CDR3 sequences, with about 18% observed a single time. This CDR3 comprises 12 residues. CDR1 and CDR2 from the germline V gene are MDHEN and SYDVKM. The V and J ends lost 6 bases and 6 bases respectively, with 12 bases between them. Participants, patients aged 18 to 65, had newly diagnosed hyperthyroidism with a duration under 2 months. Uncontrolled infection, other autoimmune disease, pregnancy or lactation disqualified patients from enrolment. The data are from a study of T cells in Graves' hyperthyroidism and ophthalmopathy.

The V call is TRBV28, the J call TRBJ2-7, with D possibly matching TRBD1 (5 bases). This receptor was obtained from a man aged 50-60 years with Graves' hyperthyroidism. The specimen sequenced was blood. The CDR3: CASRTGRGEQYF. CDR3 DNA sequence: TGTGCCAGCAGGACGGGTAGGGGCGAGCAGTACTTC.